This record looks at one T cell receptor beta chain sequence and its context. Its specificity is not known. PCR amplification relied on 60 Vbeta primers (plus 13 Jbeta primers). In the authors' methods: The authors later counted roughly 76 million unique TCR beta chains, 9.5 million to 11 million of them shared. Only in-frame clones appear in the TCRdb table, and some are missing; sequencing was by immunoSEQ multiplex PCR. That table furnishes V, J and clone size, whereas the DNA furnished D and trimming. The sample lists 78,000 or so clones, around 60% occurring once. The source of the sample is a study of cytomegalovirus exposure and HLA in healthy donors. Points from the study as a whole: CMV serostatus was the sole immune exposure data available. Sequencing likely caused a cluster of highly shared sequence variants.

Germline V lookup: CDR1 SGHTS, CDR2 YDEGEE. Trimming cost V 2 bases and J 6 bases; bases outside gene matches: 11. The CDR3 loop spans 16 amino acids. Material: PBMCs. This TCR was sampled from a male donor in good health and CMV-seropositive. The chain uses TRBV5-8 and TRBJ1-3; 7 nucleotides agree with TRBD1. The CDR3 loop is CASSLRQGWLTNTIYF. For the CDR3, the DNA is TGTGCCAGCAGCTTACGACAGGGATGGTTGACAAACACCATATATTTT.